These 8 T cell receptor beta chains were all obtained from the same sample, sequenced in a study of blood T cell repertoires in COVID-19. Produced via immunoSEQ multiplex PCR; TCRdb's table is partial and in-frame only. Of a few hundred thousand clones listed, around 90% are singletons. The sample consisted of peripheral blood. The source is a woman aged 30 to 39 with COVID-19, enrolled during active disease.

The chain is built from TRBV29-1 and TRBJ1-1, with D unclear. The CDR3 is 13 residues long. V lost 5 bases and J lost 6, with 16 bases in between. Per germline, CDR1 SQVTM and CDR2 ANQGSEA. CDR3 sequence (DNA): TGCAGCGTTAAAAGACTAGATGTGGCTGAAGCTTTCTTT. This gives the protein CSVKRLDVAEAFF.

The chain employs TRBV6-5 and TRBJ1-2, with D hard to call. The V end was cut by 6 bases, the J end by 9 bases, with 17 bases between. CDR3 size: 13 residues. Germline V gene sequence: CDR1 MNHEY, CDR2 SVGAGI. CDR3 nucleotides: TGTGCCAGCAGCCCCCTAATCCGCAACCGCTACACCTTC. Translated: CASSPLIRNRYTF.

The chain combines TRBV4-1 with TRBJ1-5; 8 nucleotides agree with TRBD1. Looked up from germline, CDR1 is MGHRA and CDR2 is YSYEKL. The CDR3 extends over 14 amino acids. Unmatched junction bases numbered 3, after V lost 4 bases and J lost 4 bases. This CDR3 is CASSLGTGNQPQHF. CDR3 nucleotide sequence: TGCGCCAGCAGCCTCGGGACAGGTAATCAGCCCCAGCATTTT.

The J gene is TRBJ1-1, the V gene TRBV19, with 9 bases lining up with TRBD1. The CDR3 contains 13 residues. The trim removed 8 bases at V and 3 bases at J, leaving 4 bases unmatched. Germline values: CDR1 LNHDA, CDR2 SQIVND (reference sequence). The CDR3 here is CASGQGRDTEAFF. In DNA form, the CDR3 reads TGTGCCAGTGGACAGGGGCGCGACACTGAAGCTTTCTTT.

The chain uses TRBV30 and TRBJ1-2, with 12 nucleotides matching TRBD1. CDR1 and CDR2 (germline): GTSNPN, SVGIG (reference sequence). V lost 5 bases, J lost 8 bases, and 0 bases stayed unmatched. The CDR3 loop spans 11 amino acids. The CDR3 DNA follows: TGTGCCTGGGGGACAGGGGGCGGCTACACCTTC. This encodes CAWGTGGGYTF.

V and J are TRBV5-4 and TRBJ2-6; D gene uncertain. The CDR3 loop spans 15 amino acids. Germline V CDR1 and CDR2: SGHNT, YYREEE (reference sequence). Trimming cost V 0 bases and J 0 bases, with 4 bases left between them. CDR3 bases: TGTGCCAGCAGCTTGGGGCACTCTGGGGCCAACGTCCTGACTTTC. Its protein product is CASSLGHSGANVLTF.

The chain has TRBV29-1 and TRBJ1-1, with a possible D match to TRBD1 (6 bases). V shed 4 bases and J shed 4 bases, with 13 bases lying between them. The CDR3 covers 13 residues. Germline CDR1 is SQVTM and CDR2 is ANQGSEA. The CDR3 bases are TGCAGCGTTGTCCAGGGGCGTATCACTGAAGCTTTCTTT. Translated, it gives CSVVQGRITEAFF.

This chain connects TRBV10-2 to TRBJ1-2, with 9 bases fitting TRBD1. Trimming took 6 bases from V and 4 from J; bases not matched to a gene: 12. Germline lookup yields CDR1 WSHSY and CDR2 SAAADI. The CDR3 runs to 16 residues. Written as DNA, the CDR3 is TGCGCCAGCAGCGATACACCGGGACAGGGTGCCTATGGCTACACCTTC. It codes for CASSDTPGQGAYGYTF.